Listed below are T cell receptor beta chains from one sample, sequenced in a study of response to subunit inactivated influenza vaccine. TCRdb passed the RT-PCR reads through MiXCR, listing each CDR3 protein once. The top ten clones hold roughly 13% of a sample with 500,000 to 550,000 distinct CDR3 sequences, approximately 7.1% of them seen once. The sequences come from PBMCs from blood, collected around 25 months after vaccination. The receptors derive from a man aged 50-75 years who received an inactivated influenza vaccine. Each CDR3 is given with its conserved first and last residue.

CDR3	V
CASSQDPFTSSGNTIYF	TRBV4-3
CASSYYGAAAFF	TRBV6-6
CASSLGGTSGSEQYF	TRBV28
CASSLKSTGEQYF	TRBV7-6
CATSDFVTSGRHEQFF	TRBV24-1
CASSQHPGQGAAGDTQYF	TRBV4-1
CASSQVWGETSGRAREQYF	TRBV4-2
CASSRGSLREQFF	TRBV12-3/TRBV12-4
CASSFRGQGATNYGYTF	TRBV27
CSARNRGLGYTF	TRBV20-1
CSARDRSGPSYNEQFF	TRBV20-1
CASSLPSWGEDSYEQYF	TRBV28
CASTMLGANTGELFF	TRBV7-3
CASSYSLQGLAGGNEQYF	TRBV6-5
CASSLSGRGRETQYF	TRBV7-2
CASSLVGGIHANTGELFF	TRBV7-6
CASSHGGGYNEQFF	TRBV6-2/TRBV6-3
CASRQGGYNEQYF	TRBV6-1
CASSRAGNRNEQYF	TRBV6-2/TRBV6-3
CASSPVAGGETQYF	TRBV12-3/TRBV12-4
CASYLGHQYQETQYF	TRBV5-1
CASSTVRASMGYEQYF	TRBV3-1
CASSPRQGVMNQPQHF	TRBV27
CASRPLDGNTGELFF	TRBV5-1
CASSAGQVGQYF	TRBV2
CASSPRTRIHQETQYF	TRBV27
CASSLSRPSYNEQFF	TRBV27
CASSQPLAGGVNEQFF	TRBV4-2
CASSQTSGRADEQFF	TRBV4-3
CAISESSGGPDTQYF	TRBV10-3
CASVPGAQETQYF	TRBV6-2/TRBV6-3
CSARDLTATSGYTF	TRBV20-1
CASSSEGQGKQPQHF	TRBV12-3/TRBV12-4
CASSLPGSSGTYEQYF	TRBV5-5
CASSLNIYEQYF	TRBV7-2
CASSPHQPGELFF	TRBV7-8
CASSLVSNEKLFF	TRBV5-1
CASTSDQTRKLFF	TRBV10-3
CASTPSGGGYNEQFF	TRBV2
CATGGLAANTGELFF	TRBV2
CASSPLAVHNEQFF	TRBV7-2
CASSPGGRPGDEQFF	TRBV28
CASSNRQGPGELFF	TRBV27
CSARDLGHEQYF	TRBV20-1
CASRKLRGGTYEQYF	TRBV28
CSVEGTASGSLSKYSNEQFF	TRBV29-1
CASSLAVSGGTYEQYF	TRBV7-2
CSATGMRDGYTF	TRBV20-1
CSARDWRENSYTQYF	TRBV20-1
CASSPHKTGTHYEQYF	TRBV4-3
CASSEVGGQGGYTF	TRBV6-1
CSAPSPRSSYNEQFF	TRBV29-1
CASSQDKEAFF	TRBV3-1
CASSNRVEQFF	TRBV6-6
CASSYSSSSGQRKYF	TRBV6-5
CSVEDGTLNTGELFF	TRBV29-1
CSARDSPRISIAKNIQYF	TRBV20-1
CASSDFRGHEQYF	TRBV7-9
CASSQGGEGYGYTF	TRBV4-1